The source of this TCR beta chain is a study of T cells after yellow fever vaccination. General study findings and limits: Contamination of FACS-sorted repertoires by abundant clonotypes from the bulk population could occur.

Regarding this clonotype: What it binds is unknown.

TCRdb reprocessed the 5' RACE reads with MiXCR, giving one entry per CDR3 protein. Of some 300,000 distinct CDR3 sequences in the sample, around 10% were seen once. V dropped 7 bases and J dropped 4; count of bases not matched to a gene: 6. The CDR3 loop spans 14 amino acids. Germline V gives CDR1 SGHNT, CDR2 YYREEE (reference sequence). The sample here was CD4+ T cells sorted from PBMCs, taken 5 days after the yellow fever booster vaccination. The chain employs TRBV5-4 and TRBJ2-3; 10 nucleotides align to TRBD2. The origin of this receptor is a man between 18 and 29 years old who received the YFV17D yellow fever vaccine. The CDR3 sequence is CASQSGGASDTQYF. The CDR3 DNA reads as TGTGCCAGCCAGAGCGGGGGGGCGTCAGATACGCAGTATTTT.